This T cell receptor (beta chain) was obtained from a study of T cell repertoires in cytomegalovirus infection. CDR1 and CDR2 (germline): DFQATT, SNEGSKA (reference sequence). This CDR3 contains 14 residues. V lost 0 bases to trimming and J lost 6 bases, with 12 bases between them. Details on this clonotype: Its antigen is undetermined.

TCRdb fed the reads into MiXCR, producing one record per CDR3 protein. This table has about 60,000 distinct CDR3 sequences, roughly 21% appearing once. Findings and limits, study-wide: Dominating the ex vivo response were TCR beta clonotypes that were CMV-specific and HLA-C-restricted.

The sequences come from CD8+ T cells from cultured PBMCs, collected from culture after CMV antigen stimulation. The receptor's source is a human donor in good health (CMV status not recorded). Some clones in this sample may be carry-over from other donors' samples. The chain combines TRBV20-1 with TRBJ1-3; D is ambiguous. The CDR3 bases are TGCAGTGCTAGAGAAATGGGGAGGGAAAACACCATATATTTT. Translation gives CSAREMGRENTIYF.